These 32 T cell receptor beta chains came from one sample sequenced in a study of siplizumab effects on memory and regulatory T cells. The assay was immunoSEQ multiplex PCR, and TCRdb's table has in-frame clones only and misses some. The table lists around 100,000 clones, 94% of them singletons. The specimen sequenced was non-Treg CD4+ T cells sorted from blood. Source of these receptors: a human donor in good health.

As concerns this clone: This specimen includes other DNA sequences encoding the same CDR3. The chain is built from TRBV7-9 and TRBJ2-7; 7 positions agree with TRBD1. Germline V gene data show CDR1 as SEHNR and CDR2 as FQNEAQ (reference sequence). After removal of 5 bases from V and 1 base from J, the junction contained 5 bases not matched to a gene. The CDR3 has 14 amino acids. CDR3 loop: CASSLGQSSYEQYF. CDR3 DNA: TGTGCCAGCAGCCTGGGACAGTCTTCCTACGAGCAGTACTTC.

The chain employs TRBV5-4 and TRBJ2-7; a weak D match, TRBD1 (6 bases). The germline gives CDR1 SGHNT, CDR2 YYREEE (reference sequence). The CDR3 has 15 amino acids. V was trimmed by 0 bases and J by 3 bases, leaving 13 bases between them. The CDR3 protein is CASSLGQGTFYEQYF. The CDR3 nucleotides read TGTGCCAGCAGCTTGGGGCAGGGGACCTTCTACGAGCAGTACTTC.

This clone was counted once. The chain joins TRBV6-1 to TRBJ2-3; the D gene is possibly TRBD1 (5 bases). V was shortened by 2 bases and J by 1 base, with 16 bases between the two germline ends. The germline V gene has CDR1 MNHNS and CDR2 SASEGT. The CDR3 consists of 17 residues. CDR3 sequence (DNA): TGTGCCAGCAGTGAATATTTTCAGGGAATAGGCACAGATACGCAGTATTTT. This translates into CASSEYFQGIGTDTQYF.

V and J are TRBV27 and TRBJ1-1; maybe TRBD1 (5 bases). The CDR3 contains 15 residues. Germline V gene data show CDR1 as MNHEY and CDR2 as SMNVEV (reference sequence). V dropped 5 bases and J dropped 0 bases, with 13 bases sitting between them. The CDR3 here is CASSLKGFMNTEAFF. Here the CDR3 DNA reads TGTGCCAGCAGTCTCAAGGGGTTCATGAACACTGAAGCTTTCTTT.

This chain links TRBV11-2 with TRBJ2-3, with 7 positions matching TRBD2. Per germline, CDR1 SGHAT and CDR2 FQNNGV. V shed 3 bases, J shed 0 bases, and the junction held 6 bases outside the gene matches. This CDR3 is built from 16 residues. The CDR3 sequence is CASSFTASGSTDTQYF. CDR3 nucleotides: TGTGCCAGCAGCTTTACCGCTAGCGGAAGCACAGATACGCAGTATTTT.

V usage is TRBV10-3 and J usage is TRBJ1-5, with D possibly TRBD1 on 5 matching bases. The V gene lost 0 bases and the J gene lost 4 bases, with 13 bases spanning the gap. The germline gives CDR1 ENHRY, CDR2 SYGVKD. The CDR3 is made up of 16 amino acids. In DNA form, the CDR3 reads TGTGCCATCAGTGAGTCGAGAGGCCAGGGTAATCAGCCCCAGCATTTT. Its protein product is CAISESRGQGNQPQHF.

The CDR3 loop reads CASSPTGQGAADTQYF. CDR3 nucleotide sequence: TGTGCCAGCAGCCCGACCGGACAGGGGGCGGCGGATACGCAGTATTTT. The rearrangement uses TRBV28 and TRBJ2-3; 11 bases fit TRBD1. CDR3 length: 16 residues. The V gene's germline CDR1 is MDHEN and CDR2 SYDVKM. V was clipped by 6 bases and J by 6 bases; unmatched bases: 11.

The rearrangement uses TRBV7-6 and TRBJ2-3; D is unresolved. Germline loops: CDR1 SGHVS, CDR2 FNYEAQ. The V gene lost 5 bases and the J gene lost 4 bases, with 13 bases spanning the gap. This CDR3 has 14 amino acids. The CDR3 coding sequence is TGTGCCAGCAGCCTCGATGTTTACGCAGATACGCAGTATTTT. Protein: CASSLDVYADTQYF.

The V gene is TRBV7-2, the J gene TRBJ1-1; tentatively, D is TRBD1 (5 bases). V was trimmed by 1 base and J by 8 bases, leaving 11 bases between them. This CDR3 is 13 amino acids long. Germline V gene sequence: CDR1 SGHTA, CDR2 FQGNSA. DNA for the CDR3: TGTGCCAGCAGCTTAGGTGGGGGACGGGAAGCTTTCTTT. Amino acid sequence: CASSLGGGREAFF.

This chain links TRBV9 with TRBJ2-1; D may be TRBD1 (6 bases). Between the trimmed V and J ends, which lost 4 bases and 3 bases, there was a span of 14 bases. Germline V gene data show CDR1 as SGDLS and CDR2 as YYNGEE. The length of the CDR3 is 15 residues. This CDR3 is CASSQGPEGYNEQFF. The CDR3 DNA sequence: TGTGCCAGCAGCCAGGGGCCGGAAGGCTACAATGAGCAGTTCTTC.

This chain uses TRBV5-1 with TRBJ2-7; 11 bases match TRBD2. CDR1 is SGHRS, CDR2 YFSETQ, per germline. With V trimmed by 7 bases and J by 4 bases, 7 bases remained unmatched. The length of the CDR3 is 14 residues. CDR3 sequence reads: CASANLAGGYEQYF. The CDR3 DNA is TGCGCCAGCGCAAATCTAGCGGGGGGTTACGAGCAGTACTTC.

The chain combines TRBV5-6 with TRBJ1-1; a possible D gene is TRBD1 (5 bases). The CDR3 has 17 residues. V was trimmed by 7 bases and J by 1 base, leaving 23 bases between them. The germline gives CDR1 SGHDT, CDR2 YYEEEE. CDR3 residues: CASFQMKRGRGNTEAFF. The CDR3 nucleotides read TGTGCCAGCTTCCAAATGAAACGGGGACGGGGGAACACTGAAGCTTTCTTT.

This chain joins TRBV18 and TRBJ2-7; TRBD1 aligns across 7 bases. The CDR3 has 13 amino acids. V shed 4 bases and J 10 bases; nucleotides not matched to a gene: 10. Germline lookup yields CDR1 KGHSH and CDR2 LQKENI. The CDR3 is CASSLGTDYLQYF. The DNA for the CDR3 is TGTGCCAGCTCACTAGGGACAGACTACTTACAGTACTTC.

CDR3 sequence: CASSFASRGTDTQYF. In DNA, the CDR3 is TGCGCCAGCAGCTTCGCCTCGCGGGGCACAGATACGCAGTATTTT. The rearrangement uses TRBV5-1 and TRBJ2-3, with D perhaps TRBD2 (5 bases). Trimming took 2 bases from V and 1 from J, leaving 11 bases between them. The CDR3 contains 15 residues. Per the germline V gene, CDR1 is SGHRS and CDR2 is YFSETQ.

The chain couples TRBV25-1 to TRBJ1-2, with D unclear. CDR1 is MGHDK, CDR2 SYGVNS, per germline. The CDR3 is made up of 15 amino acids. With 1 base removed from V and 0 bases from J, the gap between germline ends came to 9 bases. DNA for the CDR3: TGTGCCAGCAGTGAATGGGAGGGAGCTAACTATGGCTACACCTTC. Translation: CASSEWEGANYGYTF.

The chain employs TRBV29-1 and TRBJ2-2, with D tentatively TRBD2 (6 bases). The V and J ends lost 4 bases and 1 base respectively, with 13 bases between them. The CDR3 totals 15 residues. The germline gives CDR1 SQVTM, CDR2 ANQGSEA. CDR3 DNA sequence: TGCAGCGTTGCCCGGGGGAGGCGGAACACCGGGGAGCTGTTTTTT. Its protein is CSVARGRRNTGELFF.

A remark on this clone: At one end, the junction sequence differs from germline, possibly due to a read error. The chain combines TRBV15 with TRBJ2-5, with TRBD1 as a possible D gene (6 bases). Germline V gives CDR1 LNHNV, CDR2 YYDKDF (reference sequence). The CDR3 length is 14 residues. The DNA for the CDR3 is TGTGCCACCAGGCCGGGACAAAGGCAAGAAACCCAGTACTTC. Its protein product is CATRPGQRQETQYF. The full variable domain, completed using reference TRBV15 and TRBJ2-5, is DAMVIQNPRYQVTQFGKPVTLSCSQTLNHNVMYWYQQKSSQAPKLLFHYYDKDFNNEADTPDNFQSRRPNTSFCFLDIRSPGLGDTAMYLCATRPGQRQETQYFGPGTRLLVL.

The chain employs TRBV5-1 and TRBJ2-2, with D tentatively TRBD1 (6 bases). V lost 3 bases and J lost 1, with 13 bases in between. Germline CDR1 and CDR2: SGHRS and YFSETQ. The CDR3 extends over 16 amino acids. CDR3 coding DNA: TGCGCCAGCAGCTGGACCTTGACAGGGAACACCGGGGAGCTGTTTTTT. Amino acid sequence: CASSWTLTGNTGELFF. Complete variable domain (other parts from reference TRBV5-1 and TRBJ2-2): KAGVTQTPRYLIKTRGQQVTLSCSPISGHRSVSWYQQTPGQGLQFLFEYFSETQRNKGNFPGRFSGRQFSNSRSEMNVSTLELGDSALYLCASSWTLTGNTGELFFGEGSRLTVL.

This chain links TRBV2 with TRBJ1-5; no firm D call. The CDR3 is 15 residues long. Germline CDR1 and CDR2: SNHLY and FYNNEI. V lost 3 bases and J 1 base, leaving 10 bases between the germline ends. This CDR3 reads CASSEEQTSNQPQHF. The CDR3 DNA reads as TGTGCCAGCAGTGAGGAGCAGACGAGCAATCAGCCCCAGCATTTT.

The rearrangement links TRBV6-1 to TRBJ1-1; perhaps TRBD1 as D (6 bases). V lost 8 bases and J lost 0, with 10 bases in between. The germline gives CDR1 MNHNS, CDR2 SASEGT. The CDR3 has 13 residues. CDR3 nucleotide sequence: TGTGCCAGCGGACAGACGGTGAACACTGAAGCTTTCTTT. Its translation is CASGQTVNTEAFF.

The V gene is TRBV28, the J gene TRBJ2-2; TRBD1 matches at 8 bases. V shed 6 bases and J 5 bases; nucleotides not matched to a gene: 17. Germline V CDR1 and CDR2: MDHEN, SYDVKM. This CDR3 is built from 18 residues. The CDR3 coding sequence is TGTGCCAGCAGGGGACGGACAGGGTCCGGTTTCGGGACCGGGGAGCTGTTTTTT. Translating it yields CASRGRTGSGFGTGELFF.

The chain is built from TRBV18 and TRBJ2-2; D unresolved. CDR1 is KGHSH, CDR2 LQKENI, per germline. V was trimmed by 0 bases and J by 0 bases, leaving 8 bases between them. The CDR3 sequence is 16 residues long. The CDR3 region has the DNA TGTGCCAGCTCACCACCGGACGGCCCGAACACCGGGGAGCTGTTTTTT. This gives the protein CASSPPDGPNTGELFF.

The rearrangement joins TRBV4-1 to TRBJ2-5; D remains unclear. The CDR3 runs to 16 residues. Trimming took off 5 bases at V and 4 bases at J, with 20 bases between the two ends. The germline gives CDR1 MGHRA, CDR2 YSYEKL. CDR3 in DNA: TGCGCCAGCAGCTCCTCCCGACGAGGCCTGGGAGAGACCCAGTACTTC. This gives the protein CASSSSRRGLGETQYF.

The chain employs TRBV14 and TRBJ1-2; 12 nucleotides agree with TRBD1. Germline CDR1 SGHDN, CDR2 FVKESK. V was pared by 1 base and J by 8 bases, with 11 bases of the junction left unmatched. This CDR3 spans 17 amino acids. CDR3 coding DNA: TGTGCCAGCAGCCAAGTCGCCGGGACAGGGGGCCTGAGCGGCTACACCTTC. Translating gives CASSQVAGTGGLSGYTF. Combining the CDR3 with reference TRBV14 and TRBJ1-2 gives the whole variable domain EAGVTQFPSHSVIEKGQTVTLRCDPISGHDNLYWYRRVMGKEIKFLLHFVKESKQDESGMPNNRFLAERTGGTYSTLKVQPAELEDSGVYFCASSQVAGTGGLSGYTFGSGTRLTVV.

The genes are TRBV19 and TRBJ2-6; a possible D gene is TRBD1 (6 bases). The V end lost 1 base, the J end lost 6 bases, and 7 bases lay between the germline ends. The CDR3 totals 14 residues. The germline gives CDR1 LNHDA, CDR2 SQIVND (reference sequence). The CDR3 spells CASSIGQVANVLTF. The DNA for the CDR3 is TGTGCCAGTAGTATAGGACAGGTGGCCAACGTCCTGACTTTC.

This chain uses TRBV6-6 with TRBJ1-2; D ambiguous. The germline CDR1 and CDR2 sequences are MNHNY and SVGAGI (reference sequence). This CDR3 spans 14 amino acids. Deletions cut 2 bases from V and 3 bases from J, with 10 bases between. The chain's CDR3 is CASSYAKAHYGYTF. In DNA, the CDR3 is TGTGCCAGCAGTTACGCGAAGGCCCACTATGGCTACACCTTC.

Written as DNA, the CDR3 is TGTGCCAGCAGCGAGAGGACAGGGACTAATCAGCCCCAGCATTTT. As protein: CASSERTGTNQPQHF. The V call is TRBV7-2, the J call TRBJ1-5; TRBD1 matches 8 bases. This CDR3 is 15 amino acids long. V shed 5 bases, J shed 4 bases, and the junction held 7 bases outside the gene matches. Germline V gene data show CDR1 as SGHTA and CDR2 as FQGNSA.

V usage is TRBV6-5 and J usage is TRBJ1-5; 11 bases match TRBD1. This CDR3 spans 14 amino acids. CDR1 is MNHEY, CDR2 SVGAGI, per germline. With 5 bases clipped from V and 5 bases from J, the junction kept 2 bases outside the gene matches. The chain's CDR3 is CASSRTGGHQPQHF. The CDR3, as DNA: TGTGCCAGCAGTCGGACAGGGGGCCATCAGCCCCAGCATTTT.

This clone occurred once. The genes are TRBV10-1 and TRBJ1-1; 7 bases are shared with TRBD1. The germline V gene has CDR1 WNHNN and CDR2 SYGVQD (reference sequence). This CDR3 comprises 14 residues. J gave up 2 bases and V 5 bases, and 5 bases lay outside the gene matches. CDR3 coding DNA: TGCGCCAGCAGTTCGGGACAGATTAACACTGAAGCTTTCTTT. The encoded protein is CASSSGQINTEAFF.

V and J are TRBV6-1 and TRBJ1-1; 9 nucleotides match TRBD1. The CDR3 consists of 11 residues. CDR1 and CDR2 (germline): MNHNS, SASEGT. Trimming cost V 5 bases and J 11 bases; bases outside gene matches: 3. CDR3 DNA: TGTGCCAGCAGTAGGACAGGGGCGGCTTTCTTT. It translates to CASSRTGAAFF.

The chain has TRBV5-4 and TRBJ1-2; D perhaps matches TRBD1 (5 bases). Trimming took off 0 bases at V and 8 bases at J, with 17 bases between the two ends. The CDR3 extends over 15 amino acids. Germline CDR1 is SGHNT and CDR2 is YYREEE (reference sequence). CDR3 bases: TGTGCCAGCAGCTTGGGAAGTCAGGGCCTGAGAGGCTACACCTTC. It yields the protein CASSLGSQGLRGYTF.

The chain has TRBV19 and TRBJ1-2, with D possibly being TRBD1 (5 bases). The CDR3 has 15 amino acids. Between the trimmed V and J ends, which lost 5 bases and 4 bases, there was a span of 17 bases. CDR1 and CDR2 from the germline V gene are LNHDA and SQIVND (reference sequence). CDR3 sequence reads: CASSPTVGGIYGYTF. DNA for the CDR3: TGTGCCAGTAGTCCAACGGTGGGGGGGATCTATGGCTACACCTTC.